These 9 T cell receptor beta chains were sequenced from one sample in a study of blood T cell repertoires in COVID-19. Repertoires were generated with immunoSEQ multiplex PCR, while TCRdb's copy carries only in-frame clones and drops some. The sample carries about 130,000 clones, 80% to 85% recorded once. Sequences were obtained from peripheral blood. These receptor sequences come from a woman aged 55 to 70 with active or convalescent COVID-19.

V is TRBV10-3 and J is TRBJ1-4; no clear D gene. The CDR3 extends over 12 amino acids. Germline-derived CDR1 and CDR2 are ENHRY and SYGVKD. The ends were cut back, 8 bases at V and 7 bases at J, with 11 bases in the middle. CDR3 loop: CAIPSDCEKLFF. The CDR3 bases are TGTGCCATCCCTTCTGACTGTGAAAAACTGTTTTTT.

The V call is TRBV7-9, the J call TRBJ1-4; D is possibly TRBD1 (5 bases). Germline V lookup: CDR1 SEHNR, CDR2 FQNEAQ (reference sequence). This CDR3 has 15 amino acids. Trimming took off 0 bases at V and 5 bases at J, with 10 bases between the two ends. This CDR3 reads CASSLAQGANEKLFF. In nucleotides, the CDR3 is TGTGCCAGCAGCTTAGCGCAAGGGGCCAATGAAAAACTGTTTTTT.

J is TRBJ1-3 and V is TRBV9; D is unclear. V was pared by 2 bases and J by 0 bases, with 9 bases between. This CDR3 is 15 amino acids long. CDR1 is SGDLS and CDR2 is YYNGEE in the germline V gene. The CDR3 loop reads CASSVYPSSGNTIYF. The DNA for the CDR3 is TGTGCCAGCAGCGTCTACCCGAGCTCTGGAAACACCATATATTTT.

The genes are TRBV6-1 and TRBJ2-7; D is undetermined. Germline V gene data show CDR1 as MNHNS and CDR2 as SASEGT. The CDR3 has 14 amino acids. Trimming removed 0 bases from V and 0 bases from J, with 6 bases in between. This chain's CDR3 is CASSEAQRSYEQYV. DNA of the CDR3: TGTGCCAGCAGTGAAGCGCAGCGCTCCTACGAGCAGTACGTC.

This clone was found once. The CDR3 protein is CASSTRGLEGLGSYNEQFF. CDR3 nucleotides: TGTGCCAGCAGCACTAGGGGTTTGGAGGGGTTAGGCTCCTACAATGAGCAGTTCTTC. The chain recombines TRBV7-2 with TRBJ2-1, with D possibly being TRBD2 (6 bases). CDR3 length: 19 residues. From germline, CDR1 is SGHTA and CDR2 FQGNSA. V lost 5 bases to trimming and J lost 0 bases, with 23 bases between them.

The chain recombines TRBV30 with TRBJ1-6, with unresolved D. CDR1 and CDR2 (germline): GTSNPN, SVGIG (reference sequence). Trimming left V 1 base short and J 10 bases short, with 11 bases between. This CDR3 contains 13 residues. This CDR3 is CAWSAETRSPLHF. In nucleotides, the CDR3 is TGTGCCTGGAGTGCCGAAACACGCTCACCCCTCCACTTT.

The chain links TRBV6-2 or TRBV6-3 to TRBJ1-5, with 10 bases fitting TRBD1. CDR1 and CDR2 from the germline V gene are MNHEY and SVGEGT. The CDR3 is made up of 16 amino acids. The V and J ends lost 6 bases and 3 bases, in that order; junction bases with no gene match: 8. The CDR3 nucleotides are TGTGCCAGCAGCGCGACCGGGACAGGGGTCAATCAGCCCCAGCATTTT. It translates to CASSATGTGVNQPQHF.

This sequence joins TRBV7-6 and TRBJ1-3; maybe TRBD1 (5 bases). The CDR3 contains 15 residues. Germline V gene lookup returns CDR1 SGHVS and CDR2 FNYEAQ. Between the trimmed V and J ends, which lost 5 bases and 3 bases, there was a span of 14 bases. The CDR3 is CASSPFRDFGNTIYF. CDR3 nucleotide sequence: TGTGCCAGCAGCCCATTCAGGGATTTTGGAAACACCATATATTTT.

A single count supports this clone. CDR3 protein: CASSSTGGSNQPQHF. CDR3 DNA: TGTGCCAGCAGTTCCACCGGGGGGTCCAATCAGCCCCAGCATTTT. This chain links TRBV6-5 with TRBJ1-5; tentatively, D is TRBD1 (5 bases). Trimming cost V 4 bases and J 3 bases, with 13 bases left between them. Germline V gene sequence: CDR1 MNHEY, CDR2 SVGAGI. This CDR3 region has 15 residues.